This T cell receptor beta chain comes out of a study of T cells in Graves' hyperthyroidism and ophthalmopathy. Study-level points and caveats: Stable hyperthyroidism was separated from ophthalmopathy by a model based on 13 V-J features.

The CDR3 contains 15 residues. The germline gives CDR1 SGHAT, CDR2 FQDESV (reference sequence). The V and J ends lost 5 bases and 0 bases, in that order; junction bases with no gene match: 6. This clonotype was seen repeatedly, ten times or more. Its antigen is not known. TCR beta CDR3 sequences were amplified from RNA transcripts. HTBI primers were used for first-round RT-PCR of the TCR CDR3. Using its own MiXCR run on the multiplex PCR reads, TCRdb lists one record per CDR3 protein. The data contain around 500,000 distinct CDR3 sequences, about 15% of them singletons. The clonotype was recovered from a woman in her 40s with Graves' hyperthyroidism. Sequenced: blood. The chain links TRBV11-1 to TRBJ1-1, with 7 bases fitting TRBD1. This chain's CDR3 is CASSKSGTVNTEAFF. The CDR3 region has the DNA TGTGCCAGCAGCAAATCCGGGACAGTGAACACTGAAGCTTTCTTT.